A selection of T cell receptor beta chains follows, all from one sample in a study of neurological immune-mediated disorders. TCRdb reprocessed the 5' RACE reads via MiXCR and lists one record per CDR3 protein. The sample includes 39,000 or so distinct CDR3 sequences, about 4.8% of them seen just once. The source material was CD4+ T cells from blood. The receptors derive from a man aged 18-30 years in good health. Each CDR3 is given with its conserved first and last residue. D genes are given only for firm matches. Each size is how often the clone was seen (once, few, many) or a class if it is expanded.

j_call: TRBJ2-2
v_call: TRBV6-6
d_call: .
cdr3_length: 13
clone_size: many
cdr3_nt: TGTGCCAGCAGGCAAGTCGTGACCGGGGAGCTGTTTTTT
cdr3_aa: CASRQVVTGELFF

j_call: TRBJ2-3
v_call: TRBV6-4
d_call: TRBD2
cdr3_length: 16
clone_size: many
cdr3_nt: TGTGCCAGCAGTGAAGGAGCGGGGGGGTTCGTAGATACGCAGTATTTT
cdr3_aa: CASSEGAGGFVDTQYF

j_call: TRBJ2-1
v_call: TRBV7-9
d_call: .
cdr3_length: 14
clone_size: many
cdr3_nt: TGTGCCAGCAGGAGGGCAGACAAGAACAATGAGCAGTTCTTC
cdr3_aa: CASRRADKNNEQFF

j_call: TRBJ1-1
v_call: TRBV6-2/TRBV6-3
d_call: .
cdr3_length: 13
clone_size: many
cdr3_nt: TGTGCCAGCAGTACATCGAAGGGGACTGAAGCTTTCTTT
cdr3_aa: CASSTSKGTEAFF

j_call: TRBJ1-5
v_call: TRBV6-2/TRBV6-3
d_call: .
cdr3_length: 15
clone_size: many
cdr3_nt: TGTGCCAGCAGTTTTTACAGGGCGAGCAATCAGCCCCAGCATTTT
cdr3_aa: CASSFYRASNQPQHF

j_call: TRBJ2-3
v_call: TRBV7-9
d_call: .
cdr3_length: 14
clone_size: many
cdr3_nt: TGTGCCAGCACCATTCCAGCGGGCACAGATACGCAGTATTTT
cdr3_aa: CASTIPAGTDTQYF

j_call: TRBJ2-5
v_call: TRBV20-1
d_call: TRBD1
cdr3_length: 13
clone_size: many
cdr3_nt: TGCAGTGCCTCCTCCGGGACAGAAGAGACCCAGTACTTC
cdr3_aa: CSASSGTEETQYF

j_call: TRBJ1-1
v_call: TRBV28
d_call: TRBD1
cdr3_length: 16
clone_size: many
cdr3_nt: TGTGCCAGCAGTCGGGGTAAGACAGGGGTGAACACTGAAGCTTTCTTT
cdr3_aa: CASSRGKTGVNTEAFF

j_call: TRBJ1-3
v_call: TRBV5-1
d_call: .
cdr3_length: 16
clone_size: many
cdr3_nt: TGCGCCAGCAGCACCGACAGGCCCTCCTCTGGAAACACCATATATTTT
cdr3_aa: CASSTDRPSSGNTIYF

j_call: TRBJ1-6
v_call: TRBV20-1
d_call: .
cdr3_length: 16
clone_size: many
cdr3_nt: TGCAGTGCTAGAGATCTGGAAAAGGGGAATAATTCACCCCTCCACTTT
cdr3_aa: CSARDLEKGNNSPLHF

j_call: TRBJ1-2
v_call: TRBV7-6
d_call: TRBD1
cdr3_length: 14
clone_size: many
cdr3_nt: TGTGCCAGCAGCCCTGGCCGGGACAGCTATGGCTACACCTTC
cdr3_aa: CASSPGRDSYGYTF

j_call: TRBJ2-5
v_call: TRBV2
d_call: .
cdr3_length: 13
clone_size: few
cdr3_nt: TGTGCCAGCAGTGAATTGCTGGGGGAGACCCAGTACTTC
cdr3_aa: CASSELLGETQYF

j_call: TRBJ2-7
v_call: TRBV2
d_call: .
cdr3_length: 13
clone_size: many
cdr3_nt: TGTGCCAGCGGGCACGGCGGGACCTACGAGCAGTACTTC
cdr3_aa: CASGHGGTYEQYF

j_call: TRBJ2-2
v_call: TRBV7-2
d_call: .
cdr3_length: 13
clone_size: many
cdr3_nt: TGTGCCAGCAGCTTATTGAACACCGGGGAGCTGTTTTTT
cdr3_aa: CASSLLNTGELFF

j_call: TRBJ1-1
v_call: TRBV7-2
d_call: .
cdr3_length: 16
clone_size: many
cdr3_nt: TGTGCCAGCACCCCCGGATGGGCCAACCCCGGCACTGAAGCTTTCTTT
cdr3_aa: CASTPGWANPGTEAFF

j_call: TRBJ1-4
v_call: TRBV5-1
d_call: .
cdr3_length: 13
clone_size: many
cdr3_nt: TGCGCCAGCAGCTCACGGGGGGTTGAAAAACTGTTTTTT
cdr3_aa: CASSSRGVEKLFF

j_call: TRBJ1-4
v_call: TRBV5-1
d_call: TRBD1
cdr3_length: 19
clone_size: many
cdr3_nt: TGCGCCAGCAGCTTAGGCGACAGGGGGCGAGGCTTTGTGTCTGAAAAACTGTTTTTT
cdr3_aa: CASSLGDRGRGFVSEKLFF

j_call: TRBJ2-5
v_call: TRBV20-1
d_call: TRBD1
cdr3_length: 13
clone_size: medium-sized
cdr3_nt: TGCAGTGCTCTTGGACAGGGTGATGAGACCCAGTACTTC
cdr3_aa: CSALGQGDETQYF

j_call: TRBJ2-7
v_call: TRBV3-1
d_call: .
cdr3_length: 13
clone_size: many
cdr3_nt: TGTGCCAGCAGCCGGGACGGAAGGGACGAGCAGTACTTC
cdr3_aa: CASSRDGRDEQYF

j_call: TRBJ1-4
v_call: TRBV5-1
d_call: TRBD1
cdr3_length: 16
clone_size: many
cdr3_nt: TGCGCCAGCAGCTTGGGACAGGGGGGACCGAATGAAAAACTGTTTTTT
cdr3_aa: CASSLGQGGPNEKLFF

j_call: TRBJ2-7
v_call: TRBV5-5
d_call: .
cdr3_length: 14
clone_size: many
cdr3_nt: TGTGCCAGCAGCTTGGGGACAGCCAGCTACGAGCAGTACTTC
cdr3_aa: CASSLGTASYEQYF

j_call: TRBJ1-2
v_call: TRBV29-1
d_call: .
cdr3_length: 14
clone_size: many
cdr3_nt: TGCAGCGTTGACCTCTCCGGGACCTTCTATGGCTACACCTTC
cdr3_aa: CSVDLSGTFYGYTF

j_call: TRBJ1-2
v_call: TRBV20-1
d_call: .
cdr3_length: 12
clone_size: many
cdr3_nt: TGCAGTGCGAACGGGGGCTCGGATGGCTACACCTTC
cdr3_aa: CSANGGSDGYTF

j_call: TRBJ2-1
v_call: TRBV4-3
d_call: .
cdr3_length: 15
clone_size: many
cdr3_nt: TGCGCCAGCAGCCAAGATCCTAACTCCTACAATGAGCAGTTCTTC
cdr3_aa: CASSQDPNSYNEQFF

j_call: TRBJ2-5
v_call: TRBV10-3
d_call: .
cdr3_length: 15
clone_size: medium-sized
cdr3_nt: TGTGCCATCACGCGGTCCAACTCGCGGCAAGAGACCCAGTACTTC
cdr3_aa: CAITRSNSRQETQYF

j_call: TRBJ2-1
v_call: TRBV12-3/TRBV12-4
d_call: .
cdr3_length: 15
clone_size: many
cdr3_nt: TGTGCCAGCAGTTTCCCAGGGAGCTCCTACAATGAGCAGTTCTTC
cdr3_aa: CASSFPGSSYNEQFF

j_call: TRBJ1-2
v_call: TRBV7-6
d_call: .
cdr3_length: 16
clone_size: many
cdr3_nt: TGTGCCAGCAGCTTAGCCCCCCCAGGGGACGGAGGTGGCTACACCTTC
cdr3_aa: CASSLAPPGDGGGYTF

j_call: TRBJ1-4
v_call: TRBV5-1
d_call: TRBD1
cdr3_length: 11
clone_size: many
cdr3_nt: TGCGCCAGCAGCTCTGGGACAGGAGTGTTTTTT
cdr3_aa: CASSSGTGVFF

j_call: TRBJ1-1
v_call: TRBV11-2
d_call: .
cdr3_length: 12
clone_size: many
cdr3_nt: TGTGCCAGCAGCCCGGGGACCGTTAAAGCTTTCTTT
cdr3_aa: CASSPGTVKAFF

j_call: TRBJ2-3
v_call: TRBV5-6
d_call: .
cdr3_length: 14
clone_size: many
cdr3_nt: TGTGCCAGCAGCTTGGACGGCAGAACAGATACGCAGTATTTT
cdr3_aa: CASSLDGRTDTQYF

j_call: TRBJ2-7
v_call: TRBV11-2
d_call: .
cdr3_length: 12
clone_size: many
cdr3_nt: TGTGCCAGCAGCCCTCGAGGCTACGAGCAGTACTTC
cdr3_aa: CASSPRGYEQYF

j_call: TRBJ1-2
v_call: TRBV5-1
d_call: .
cdr3_length: 16
clone_size: many
cdr3_nt: TGCGCCAGCAGCCCCCAGGAGTTGAGACACCGCGTCGGCTACACCTTC
cdr3_aa: CASSPQELRHRVGYTF

j_call: TRBJ1-2
v_call: TRBV18
d_call: TRBD1
cdr3_length: 14
clone_size: many
cdr3_nt: TGTGCCAGCTCAAACAGGGGCGAAGGGGATGGCTACACCTTC
cdr3_aa: CASSNRGEGDGYTF

j_call: TRBJ2-7
v_call: TRBV20-1
d_call: .
cdr3_length: 14
clone_size: once
cdr3_nt: TGCAGTGCTAGGGGATTGGGGCCCTCCCCTGCGCAGTACTTC
cdr3_aa: CSARGLGPSPAQYF

j_call: TRBJ2-1
v_call: TRBV12-3/TRBV12-4
d_call: TRBD1
cdr3_length: 15
clone_size: many
cdr3_nt: TGTGCCAGCCGACCATCGGGCAGGGGGCACAATGAGCAGTTCTTC
cdr3_aa: CASRPSGRGHNEQFF

j_call: TRBJ2-5
v_call: TRBV18
d_call: .
cdr3_length: 17
clone_size: many
cdr3_nt: TGTGCCAGCTCACCAACCACTATAACCAGGGGCGGAGAGACCCAGTACTTC
cdr3_aa: CASSPTTITRGGETQYF

j_call: TRBJ2-1
v_call: TRBV5-6
d_call: TRBD2
cdr3_length: 17
clone_size: many
cdr3_nt: TGTGCCAGCAGCTTGGTGGCGGGGGGGCATCCCTACAATGAGCAGTTCTTC
cdr3_aa: CASSLVAGGHPYNEQFF

j_call: TRBJ2-1
v_call: TRBV20-1
d_call: .
cdr3_length: 11
clone_size: many
cdr3_nt: TGCAGTGAACTGGGGGATAATGAGCAGTTCTTC
cdr3_aa: CSELGDNEQFF

j_call: TRBJ1-5
v_call: TRBV7-9
d_call: .
cdr3_length: 16
clone_size: many
cdr3_nt: TGTGCCAGCAGCCCGGGGGGGCAGTATAGCAATCAGCCCCAGCATTTT
cdr3_aa: CASSPGGQYSNQPQHF

j_call: TRBJ1-1
v_call: TRBV12-3/TRBV12-4
d_call: .
cdr3_length: 12
clone_size: medium-sized
cdr3_nt: TGTGCCACCACTAGACAGGCCATTGAAGCTTTCTTT
cdr3_aa: CATTRQAIEAFF

j_call: TRBJ1-1
v_call: TRBV5-1
d_call: .
cdr3_length: 15
clone_size: many
cdr3_nt: TGCGCCAGCAGGGATGAGTGGGGGGAGAACACTGAAGCTTTCTTT
cdr3_aa: CASRDEWGENTEAFF

j_call: TRBJ2-7
v_call: TRBV7-2
d_call: TRBD2
cdr3_length: 14
clone_size: many
cdr3_nt: TGTGCCAGCAGCCCTAGCGGGACTAGAAGCGAGCAGTACTTC
cdr3_aa: CASSPSGTRSEQYF

j_call: TRBJ2-2
v_call: TRBV14
d_call: .
cdr3_length: 14
clone_size: many
cdr3_nt: TGTGCCAGCAGCCAGGCATTGAACACCGGGGAGCTGTTTTTT
cdr3_aa: CASSQALNTGELFF

j_call: TRBJ1-1
v_call: TRBV7-8
d_call: .
cdr3_length: 15
clone_size: many
cdr3_nt: TGTGCCAGCAGCTTAGCGGCGGCGGGGAACACTGAAGCTTTCTTT
cdr3_aa: CASSLAAAGNTEAFF